Listed here is a single T cell receptor (beta chain). No antigen is known for it. The intended depth for sequencing was 1 in 200,000 to 1 in 1 million T cells. TCRdb's table, derived via immunoSEQ multiplex PCR, lists solely in-frame clones and lacks some. The sample has 300,000 to 400,000 clones, roughly 67% seen once. The data stem from a study of cytotoxic CD8 clonotypes in ibrutinib-treated CLL. Study at large: Complete response was seen in 2 patients and partial in approximately 24; 12 progressed and around 14 stayed remitted after a median about 70 months. Response sampling took place at median approximately 11 months of treatment, range 6 to 36.

This CDR3 is built from 16 residues. Deletions cut 1 base from V and 0 bases from J, with 7 bases between. Germline V gene data show CDR1 as LGHNA and CDR2 as YNFKEQ. General study findings and limits: Circulating CD8+ T-cell counts were tracked by baseline clonality, which exceeded that of age-matched healthy donors.

V usage is TRBV4-2 and J usage is TRBJ2-6, with no clear D. Material: PBMCs, obtained after 36 months of ibrutinib treatment. This TCR came from a human donor with chronic lymphocytic leukemia. The DNA of the CDR3 is TGTGCCAGCAGCCAAGGAATTGACTCTGGGGCCAACGTCCTGACTTTC. Its translation is CASSQGIDSGANVLTF.